Listed below are T cell receptor beta chains from one sample, sequenced in a study of blood T cell repertoires in COVID-19. Here immunoSEQ multiplex PCR was the method, and the copy in TCRdb shows in-frame clones only, minus some. The sample includes 130,000 to 150,000 clones, roughly 88% seen only once; the top ten take 1.5% to 2%. The sequenced sample consisted of peripheral blood. Every receptor here comes from a man between 65 and 85 years old with acute or convalescent COVID-19. The CDR3 runs from the conserved cysteine through the conserved F or W. Clone sizes are given selectively: once, few, many, or a class where the clone is expanded.

j_call	v_call	clone_size	cdr3_aa
TRBJ2-7	TRBV6-5	.	CASTPGQGADEQYF
TRBJ1-1	TRBV5-4	.	CASSPGGVRATEAFF
TRBJ1-1	TRBV5-4	.	CASSWMDRQNTEAFF
TRBJ2-1	TRBV5-1	.	CASSQTGGSYNEQFF
TRBJ2-5	TRBV5-1	once	CASSPGLAGGIEETQYF
TRBJ1-5	TRBV20-1	.	CSANDRGQLGRPQHF
TRBJ1-4	TRBV27	.	CASSLDLRDEKLFF
TRBJ1-5	TRBV6-5	few	CASQDRQPNQPQHF
TRBJ2-5	TRBV23-1	.	CASRGRGKTQYF
TRBJ1-2	TRBV2	.	CASMTGVGGGYTF
TRBJ1-3	TRBV7-2	few	CASRRGSGNTIYF
TRBJ1-2	TRBV18	few	CASSPAGANYGYTF
TRBJ2-2	TRBV5-1	.	CASSFPRDRGFTGELFF
TRBJ2-1	TRBV19	.	CASSIRGSGTPRDNEQFF
TRBJ1-2	TRBV27	.	CASSFRGYGYTF
TRBJ2-5	TRBV27	.	CASSGVGFQETQYF
TRBJ1-1	TRBV12-5	.	CASGHYREEAFF
TRBJ1-2	TRBV6-5	.	CASSSQLNGYTF
TRBJ1-1	TRBV5-1	few	CASSPRTGGDTEAFF
TRBJ1-1	TRBV30	few	CAWSPQDTEAFF
TRBJ1-5	TRBV11-2	.	CASSRNSNQPQHF
TRBJ2-7	TRBV7-9	once	CASSPIGRTGDREQYF
TRBJ2-5	TRBV2	once	CASSELGTGVTQYF
TRBJ2-3	TRBV19	.	CASHETGPDTQYF
TRBJ2-7	TRBV19	.	CASSRGQGPYEQYF
TRBJ1-1	TRBV19	.	CASGGERSTEAFF
TRBJ1-2	TRBV7-2	.	CASSHRGGRYYGYTF
TRBJ1-1	TRBV18	.	CASSPGARTEAFF
TRBJ2-1	TRBV6-2/TRBV6-3	.	CASSYPGLAGGLREQFF
TRBJ1-2	TRBV29-1	.	CSVESGGAGYTF
TRBJ1-5	TRBV7-9	.	CASSLTTGGAGQPQHF
TRBJ1-4	TRBV19	once	CASFDRGRREKLFF
TRBJ2-5	TRBV5-1	.	CASSLGQEEETQYF
TRBJ2-7	TRBV29-1	.	CSATGGSSYEQYF
TRBJ2-6	TRBV4-1	.	CASSQVLDRAGANVLTF
TRBJ1-2	TRBV7-9	.	CASSPGGSGFNYGYTF
TRBJ1-4	TRBV7-6	.	CASSATGVPNEKLFF
TRBJ2-7	TRBV19	.	CASSMIAGATYEQYF
TRBJ2-7	TRBV18	.	CASRAGSNYEQYF
TRBJ1-2	TRBV7-6	.	CASSDIGGNGYTF
TRBJ1-2	TRBV3-1/TRBV3-2	once	CASSQGTGVFRGYTF
TRBJ2-7	TRBV27	.	CASIIRAGVSSEQYF
TRBJ2-3	TRBV7-9	.	CASSPTSGRTDTQYF
TRBJ1-4	TRBV19	.	CASSIGTGSEKLFF
TRBJ2-2	TRBV5-1	few	CASVGIQGAPGELFF
TRBJ1-5	TRBV6-2/TRBV6-3	.	CASSSRTGGRNQPQHF
TRBJ2-5	TRBV7-9	.	CASSARDTAFQETQYF
TRBJ2-7	TRBV6-6	few	CASSYSSGSHEQYF
TRBJ1-1	TRBV6-5	.	CASSRLGEGVTEAFF
TRBJ2-7	TRBV28	.	CASSSTGDPYPEQYF
TRBJ1-4	TRBV6-5	.	CASMGRPPTNEKLFF
TRBJ1-1	TRBV5-5	.	CASSLGGHLNTEAFF
TRBJ2-5	TRBV24-1	once	CATSESGTGDVETQYF